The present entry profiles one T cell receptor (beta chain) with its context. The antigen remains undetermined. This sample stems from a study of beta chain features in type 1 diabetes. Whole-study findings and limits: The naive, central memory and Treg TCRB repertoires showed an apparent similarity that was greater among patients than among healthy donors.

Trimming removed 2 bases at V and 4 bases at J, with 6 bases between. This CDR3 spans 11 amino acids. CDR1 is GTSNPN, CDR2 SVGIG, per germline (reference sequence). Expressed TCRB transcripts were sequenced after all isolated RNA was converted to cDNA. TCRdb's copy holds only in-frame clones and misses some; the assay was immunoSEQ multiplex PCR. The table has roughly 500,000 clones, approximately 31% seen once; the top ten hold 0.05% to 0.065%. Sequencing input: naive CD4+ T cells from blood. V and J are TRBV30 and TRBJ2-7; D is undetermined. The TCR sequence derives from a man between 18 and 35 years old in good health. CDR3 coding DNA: TGTGCCTGGAGTTGGGGTTACGAGCAGTACTTC. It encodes CAWSWGYEQYF.